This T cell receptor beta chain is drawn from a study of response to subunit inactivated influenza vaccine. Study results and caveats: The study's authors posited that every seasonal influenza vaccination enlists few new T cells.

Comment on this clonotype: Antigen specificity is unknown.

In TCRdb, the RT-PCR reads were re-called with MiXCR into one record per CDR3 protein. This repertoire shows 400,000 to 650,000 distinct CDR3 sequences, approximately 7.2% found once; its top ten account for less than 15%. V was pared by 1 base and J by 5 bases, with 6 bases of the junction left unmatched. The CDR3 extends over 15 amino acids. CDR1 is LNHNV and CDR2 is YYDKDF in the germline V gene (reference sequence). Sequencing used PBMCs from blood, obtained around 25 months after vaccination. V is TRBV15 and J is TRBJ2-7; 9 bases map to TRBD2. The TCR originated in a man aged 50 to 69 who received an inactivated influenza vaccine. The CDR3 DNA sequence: TGTGCCACCAGCAGAGGGGCGGGAGGGGCCCACGAGCAGTACTTC. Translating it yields CATSRGAGGAHEQYF.